This paragraph reports one T cell receptor beta chain. What this receptor recognizes is not known. No much larger clone exists at a distance of one base, and base qualities are not known. V was cut back by 1 base and J by 2 bases, leaving a gap of 15 bases between them. The germline V gene provides CDR1 SGHTA and CDR2 FQGNSA. The CDR3, cysteine through phenylalanine, is 16 amino acids long. Of all the DNA, just the CDR3 is kept, 48 bases in frame from base 1. The library was prepared using the immunoSEQ multiplex PCR assay. For the multiplex PCR, a mixture combining 60 forward primers for TCR Vbeta segments and 13 reverse primers for TCR Jbeta segments was used. Amplification of the CDR3 region of rearranged TCR beta genes was performed with a multiplex PCR assay on genomic DNA. The amplified TCR beta libraries were sequenced on the Illumina HiSeq System as 87-base-pair reads. The original pipeline was this. A later analysis tallied approximately 87 million unique TCR beta chains across the approximately 670 repertoires, and some 10 million of those chains were shared by two or more donors. To remove PCR and sequencing errors, raw reads were error-corrected and collapsed into unique sequences using a nearest-neighbor algorithm that merged closely related sequences. V, D and J gene segments were assigned by aligning CDR3 sequences to IMGT reference sequences. For a sequence to be retained, at least a six-nucleotide match to both a V gene segment and a J gene segment was required. A rearrangement counted as productive if the CDR3 had no stop codons and remained in frame with V and J, and every other rearrangement counted as non-productive. CDR3 was defined according to IMGT convention as the region running from the second conserved V-encoded cysteine to the conserved J-encoded phenylalanine. Sequences without an unambiguous match to a single V gene segment were excluded from the earlier analysis of 450 to 650 of the donors. An earlier analysis of almost 600 of the donors classified V segments as functional when productive rearrangements were above 56.7% and as segregating when the standard deviation between donors was above 5%. A statistical classification framework was built to diagnose cytomegalovirus status from the catalog of TCR beta chain sequences. In a later analysis, TCR nucleotide sequences were compared against IMGT/GENE-DB human TR gene sequences so that V and J genes could be assigned. In a later analysis, CDR3 sequences and most-parsimonious VDJ recombination scenarios were assigned using the TCRdist pipeline. In a later analysis, every TCR beta chain was defined by the combination of its CDR3 amino acid sequence and its V-gene family, and reads without a unique V-gene family were dropped. In a later analysis, nearly 600 highly shared, low-generation-probability nucleotide sequences were removed to address suspected cross-contamination and a sequencing artifact. In a later analysis, a clonal expansion index for each public chain was calculated from normalized within-repertoire ranks of inferred template counts. Generation probabilities in a later analysis came from a VDJ recombination model fitted to out-of-frame rearrangements, and those results were checked against IGoR. In a later analysis, hypergeometric tests were used to score TCR-TCR, TCR-HLA and TCR-CMV co-occurrence, with a repertoire-size bias correction applied to TCR pairs. A later analysis estimated false discovery rates by permuting HLA or CMV assignments 20 times. In a later analysis, co-occurring TCRs were grouped using DBSCAN, with TCRdist sequence similarity added in when clustering inside HLA-allele-positive subsets. Repertoires with fewer than 30,000 or more than 120,000 public chains were left out of co-occurrence clustering, as were five repertoires with anomalous nucleotide sharing. Held by TCRdb, this immuneACCESS table contains in-frame sequences only and omits some clones. Under half of the omission traces to an unresolved V gene where checked; the cause of the rest is unknown. V and J calls and clone size are as listed in that table; D and trimming were resolved from the DNA. The sample table lists more than 150,000 clones, around 80% of them with a count of one. The ten largest make up 1.1% to 1.5% of the sample.

These data are taken from a study of cytomegalovirus exposure and HLA in healthy donors (dated by TCRdb to about 2017). Regarding the research as a whole: According to an earlier analysis of a few hundred of the donors, about 179 million T cells yielded 117 million unique TCR beta sequences and 276 Gb of sequence data. Donor age, sex, ethnicity and CMV serostatus were compiled together with the repertoire data. An earlier analysis of approximately 500 of the donors applied high-throughput TCR beta sequencing to assess whether each TCR beta V gene segment acted as functional or pseudogenic. The study profiled the T cell repertoires of 666 subjects by immunosequencing and related them to cytomegalovirus serostatus. Every discovery cohort repertoire had been produced on one sequencing platform. The genetic ancestry cluster associated with self-reported Caucasian donors included approximately 85% of the roughly 400 genotyped donors. Roughly five DR-DQ haplotypes were handled as single units for association and clustering because linkage in the cohort was strong. An early release covering roughly 600 HLA-typed donors comprised approximately 300 gigabases of sequencing data and around 80 million unique TCR sequences. The study combined high-throughput TCR immunosequencing, statistical association of individual TCRs with disease status, and machine learning to predict cytomegalovirus infection status. A later genetic analysis took genome-wide SNP genotypes for about three fifths of the roughly 700 donors and used that subset as a discovery cohort. Among some 410 genotyped donors of the cohort, an average of around 240,000 unique TCR beta nucleotide sequences were sequenced per donor, roughly a sixth of them non-productive. Class I and class II HLA loci were covered by the typing at four-digit resolution. The study aimed to test whether signatures of past pathogen exposure could be identified by cataloging public T cell receptors. In the later analysis, no new phenotypic data were used to find candidate immune exposures; instead, reliance was placed on TCR beta sequences and their occurrence across donors. In a later analysis, previously published TCR beta repertoires from more than 500 donors were re-analyzed and high-resolution HLA genotyping was added so that TCR occurrence patterns could be studied. A separate validation cohort of roughly 120 different subjects was used in addition to the roughly 720-subject first cohort. The number of typed donors differed by locus: roughly 629-630 for A, B, C, DRB1 and DQB1; 500 to 550 for DQA1; 606 for DPA1; and roughly 470 for DPB1. Results and caveats for the whole study, not just this receptor: The study gave a list of 150 to 200 TCR beta chains associated with cytomegalovirus. Assigning TCR associations to individual alleles was difficult when HLA alleles, especially DR and DQ, strongly co-occurred. Because counts were too low, 15 to 20 rarely observed V segments, including chromosome 9 orphons, were excluded from the earlier analysis of roughly 580 of the donors. An earlier analysis of several hundred of the donors showed that most TCR beta V segments appeared in productive rearrangements either about 87% or about 30% of the time, which broadly matched IMGT annotations. Several of the top co-occurrence clusters appeared to be linked to parvovirus B19, influenza, CMV and Epstein-Barr virus, according to a later analysis. The authors suggested that the approach could potentially be generalized to other disease states and immunological phenotypes. A further reported finding was that TCR beta sequences accurately predicted the HLA-A and HLA-B alleles for most subjects in the first cohort. According to a later analysis, most CMV-associated TCR beta chains appeared to be HLA-restricted, and the HLA associations seemed to be driven largely by CMV exposure. In vitro tests confirmed that three of the cytomegalovirus-associated TCR beta chains recognize cytomegalovirus antigens. This cohort had only TCR beta chains sequenced, and the lack of alpha or paired-chain data limited which features could be detected. The classifier was reported to diagnose cytomegalovirus status with high specificity and sensitivity in both the original and validation cohorts. A later analysis associated roughly 17,000 TCR beta sequences with specific HLA alleles at a false discovery rate of 0.05. Most TCR sequences were seen in very few donors, while some public TCRs were found in many individuals. Immune exposure information for the cohort was limited to CMV serostatus. Linkage disequilibrium might explain the correlated functional status among segregating V segments, but an unknown experimental factor could not be excluded. Some IMGT-functional V segments, including TRBV6-2 and TRBV6-3, could not be distinguished by the 87-base-pair reads and were therefore excluded. Compared with equally common non-associated chains, HLA-associated TCR beta chains in a later analysis were more clonally expanded and had lower generation probabilities. The sequencing pipeline was judged likely to have produced a cluster of highly shared sequence variants as a technical artifact. A later genetic analysis associated a missense DCLRE1C variant with V-gene and J-gene trimming of TCR beta chains, and an independent cohort replicated the association. In a later analysis, TCR association rates were found to vary across HLA loci, with the most associated TCRs seen for DRB1 alleles and the fewest for HLA-C alleles. A later genetic analysis reported fewer N-insertions in productive TCRs among donors in an Asian-associated ancestry cluster than the roughly 700-donor mean. HLA typing was unavailable for some donors at each locus, so association tests used only the typed subset. The presence/absence analyses assumed that sequencing depth was roughly uniform across donors, and that assumption may not be true.

The cohort consisted of hundreds of healthy bone marrow donors. Cohort members were all nominally healthy when sampled, although unrecorded immune exposures were likely present. The donor tested CMV seronegative, placing the donor among the 350 to 400 seronegative members of the cohort. Every donor gave a peripheral blood sample, and the peripheral blood mononuclear cells from that sample were used for TCR beta sequencing. The Qiagen DNeasy Blood Extraction Kit was used to extract genomic DNA from the blood cell samples. The clonotype was recovered from a male donor in good health and CMV-seronegative. The sequence links TRBV7-2 to TRBJ2-7; tentative D gene TRBD1, with 5 bases matching. Sequencing was carried out using PBMCs. The CDR3 protein: CASSLGSVQATYEQYF. The DNA sequence is as follows: TGTGCCAGCAGCTTAGGAAGTGTACAGGCTACCTACGAGCAGTACTTC.